The 10 T cell receptor beta chains below were found in one sample sequenced in a study of cytomegalovirus exposure and HLA in healthy donors. Sequenced by immunoSEQ multiplex PCR; TCRdb stores in-frame clones only, minus some. The profile shows some 130,000 clones, about 86% of them singletons. Specimen: PBMCs. The receptors derive from a man aged 18 to 29 in good health and CMV-seronegative.

The chain combines TRBV21-1 with TRBJ2-7; the table's TRBD1 call for D was not verified on the DNA. TRBV21-1 is a pseudogene locus. The CDR3 covers 14 residues. CDR3 region: CASSKGTGLYEQYF. DNA of the CDR3: TGTGCCAGCAGCAAAGGGACAGGCCTATACGAGCAGTACTTC.

The chain combines TRBV27 with TRBJ2-2; D remains ambiguous. Looked up from germline, CDR1 is MNHEY and CDR2 is SMNVEV (reference sequence). V lost 5 bases and J 4 bases, leaving 5 bases between the germline ends. The length of the CDR3 is 12 residues. The CDR3 sequence: CASSLLTGELFF. The DNA of the CDR3 is TGTGCCAGCAGTCTCCTCACCGGGGAGCTGTTTTTT.

This chain uses TRBV19 with TRBJ2-1; 9 bases line up with TRBD2. Germline-derived CDR1 and CDR2 are LNHDA and SQIVND (reference sequence). V was clipped by 1 base and J by 6 bases; unmatched bases: 1. This CDR3 is 14 amino acids long. The CDR3 region has the DNA TGTGCCAGTAGTATAGTAGCGGGAGCCAATGAGCAGTTCTTC. Amino acids: CASSIVAGANEQFF.

The rearrangement links TRBV5-1 to TRBJ1-4; a weak D match, TRBD1 (6 bases). The CDR3 consists of 14 residues. Germline V gene data show CDR1 as SGHRS and CDR2 as YFSETQ. Between the trimmed V and J ends, which lost 4 bases and 6 bases, there was a span of 13 bases. The CDR3 nucleotides are TGCGCCAGCAGCAAAGGGGGTGGGGATGAAAAACTGTTTTTT. The encoded protein is CASSKGGGDEKLFF.

The V gene is TRBV5-1, the J gene TRBJ2-7, with no clear D. Germline V gene lookup returns CDR1 SGHRS and CDR2 YFSETQ. Trimming shortened V by 0 bases and J by 4 bases, and 11 bases separated the two germline ends. The CDR3 runs to 14 residues. The CDR3 spells CASSLDINLYEQYF. The DNA of the CDR3 is TGCGCCAGCAGCTTGGACATAAATCTTTACGAGCAGTACTTC.

The V gene is TRBV4-3, the J gene TRBJ2-3; the match to TRBD2 covers 7 bases. The ends lost 4 bases at V and 14 bases at J; junction bases unmatched: 15. Per germline, CDR1 LGHNA and CDR2 YSLEER. CDR3 size: 14 residues. Here the CDR3 reads CASSPGSGAVRVYF. As DNA, the CDR3 is TGCGCCAGCAGCCCGGGCAGCGGGGCGGTGAGAGTGTATTTT.

The CDR3 loop is CASRPPGQTSRGAYEQYF. Here the CDR3 DNA reads TGTGCCAGCAGGCCCCCGGGACAGACTTCGAGGGGTGCCTACGAGCAGTACTTC. The genes are TRBV7-2 and TRBJ2-7; 7 bases are shared with TRBD1. The V and J ends lost 6 bases and 2 bases, in that order; junction bases with no gene match: 19. The CDR3 loop spans 18 amino acids. The germline CDR1 and CDR2 sequences are SGHTA and FQGNSA.

The rearrangement uses TRBV10-3 and TRBJ2-1; 11 bases align to TRBD2. V shed 1 base and J 7 bases; nucleotides not matched to a gene: 6. Germline CDR1 ENHRY, CDR2 SYGVKD. This CDR3 spans 16 amino acids. The CDR3 loop is CAISELAGGPRNEQFF. The CDR3 region has the DNA TGTGCCATCAGTGAGTTAGCGGGGGGGCCTAGGAATGAGCAGTTCTTC.

The rearrangement links TRBV6-5 to TRBJ2-1, with 8 bases identical to TRBD2. Germline V lookup: CDR1 MNHEY, CDR2 SVGAGI. This CDR3 has 13 residues. The J segment lost 6 bases and the V segment lost 5 bases, leaving 3 bases of the junction unmatched. The chain's CDR3 is CASSEGTSNEQFF. The CDR3, as DNA: TGTGCCAGCAGTGAGGGGACTAGCAATGAGCAGTTCTTC.

This rearrangement joins TRBV21-1 to TRBJ2-7; the D call of TRBD1 is as the table states it, not checked on the DNA. TRBV21-1 is termed a pseudogene. This CDR3 comprises 19 residues. The CDR3 DNA is TGTGCCAGCAGCCCAAATGCGGGACAGGGGGGGACTCGCTACTACGAGCAGTACTTC. The encoded protein is CASSPNAGQGGTRYYEQYF.